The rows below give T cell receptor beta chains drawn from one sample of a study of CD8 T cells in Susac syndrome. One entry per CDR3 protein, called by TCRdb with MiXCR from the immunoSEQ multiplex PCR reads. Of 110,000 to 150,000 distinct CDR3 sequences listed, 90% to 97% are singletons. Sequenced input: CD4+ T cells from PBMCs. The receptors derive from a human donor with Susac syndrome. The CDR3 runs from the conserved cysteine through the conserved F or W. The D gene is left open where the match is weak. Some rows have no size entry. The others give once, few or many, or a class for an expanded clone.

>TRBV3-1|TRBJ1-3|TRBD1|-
TGTGCCAGCAGCCAAGCGTGGGACAGGGGAAACACCATATATTTT
CASSQAWDRGNTIYF
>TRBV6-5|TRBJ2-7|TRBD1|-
TGTGCCAGCAGTCCACAGGGGGTAATACCCTACGAGCAGTACTTC
CASSPQGVIPYEQYF
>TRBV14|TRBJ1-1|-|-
TGTGCCAGCAGCGAAGGGCAGAACACTGAAGCTTTCTTT
CASSEGQNTEAFF
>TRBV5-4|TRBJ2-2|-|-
TGTGCCAGCAGCTTGGAGGGGGGATCCGGGGAGCTGTTTTTT
CASSLEGGSGELFF
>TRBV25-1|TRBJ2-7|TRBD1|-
TGTGCCAGCAGTGAATCCAGGACAGGGGTTCTTGGCTCCTACGAGCAGTACTTC
CASSESRTGVLGSYEQYF
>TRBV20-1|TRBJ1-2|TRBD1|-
TGCAGACCGACAGGGGGCGTACTAAACTATGGCTACACCTTC
CRPTGGVLNYGYTF
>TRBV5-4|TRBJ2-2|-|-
TGTGCCAGCAGCCCAGGACAGCGGCGAGACACCGGGGAGCTGTTTTTT
CASSPGQRRDTGELFF
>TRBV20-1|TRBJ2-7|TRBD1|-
TGCAGTGCCAGGGCCGGGACAGGGCCCTACGAGCAGTACTTC
CSARAGTGPYEQYF
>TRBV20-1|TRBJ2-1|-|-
TGCAGTGCTATCAAACTCGTACGGGTTGGGATGTCCAATGAGCAGTTCTTC
CSAIKLVRVGMSNEQFF
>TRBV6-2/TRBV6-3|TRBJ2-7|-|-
TGTGCCAGCAGTACGACTAACGGACCTACCCCCTACGAGCAGTACTTC
CASSTTNGPTPYEQYF
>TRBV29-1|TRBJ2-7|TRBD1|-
TGCAGCGTGGGGGACAGGGGAGCGGTCTACGAGCAGTACTTC
CSVGDRGAVYEQYF
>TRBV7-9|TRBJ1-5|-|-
TGTGCCAGCAGCCCCGGGAGAAATCAGCCCCAGCATTTT
CASSPGRNQPQHF
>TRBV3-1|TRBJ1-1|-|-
TGTGCCAGCAGCCATGGGGTCCTGAACACTGAAGCTTTCTTT
CASSHGVLNTEAFF
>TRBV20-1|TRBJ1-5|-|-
TGCAGTGCTCCGAGCGGGGCAGGCAGTCAGCCCCAGCATTTT
CSAPSGAGSQPQHF
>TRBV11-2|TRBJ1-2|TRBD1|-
TGTGCCAGCTATTCCCCCGGGACAGGGGGCGGCTACACCTTC
CASYSPGTGGGYTF
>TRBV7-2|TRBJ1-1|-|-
TGTGCCAGCTCTTGGTCTGGTGGGCGGATGAACACTGAAGCTTTCTTT
CASSWSGGRMNTEAFF
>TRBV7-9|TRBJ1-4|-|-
TGTGCCAGCAGCTTAGTGGGAGGAGGGCTCGAAAAACTGTTTTTT
CASSLVGGGLEKLFF
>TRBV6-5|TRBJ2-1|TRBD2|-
TGTGCCAGCAGTTCGGGAGGGCCGAGGTCCTACAATGAGCAGTTCTTC
CASSSGGPRSYNEQFF
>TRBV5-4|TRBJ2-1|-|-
TGTGCCAGCAGCTTACCCCTAGCGCAAGACAATGAGCAGTTCTTC
CASSLPLAQDNEQFF
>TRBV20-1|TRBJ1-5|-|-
TGCAGTGCTAGAGTCAACAGGGGCAATCAGCCCCAGCATTTT
CSARVNRGNQPQHF
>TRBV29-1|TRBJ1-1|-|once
TGCAGCGTTGTAGGGCAGTTGAACACTGAAGCTTTCTTT
CSVVGQLNTEAFF
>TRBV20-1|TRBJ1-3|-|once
TGCAGTGCTATCTTCGGAAACACCATATATTTT
CSAIFGNTIYF
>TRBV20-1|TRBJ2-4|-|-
TGCAGTGCTAGGGACGTAGCGGTCGTTCAGTACTTC
CSARDVAVVQYF
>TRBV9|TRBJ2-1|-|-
TGTGCCAGCAGCGCGGGACGAGCCCCCGGCTCCTACAATGAGCAGTTCTTC
CASSAGRAPGSYNEQFF
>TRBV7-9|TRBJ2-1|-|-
TGTGCCAGCAGCTCCCGGGACTATGAGCAGTTCTTC
CASSSRDYEQFF
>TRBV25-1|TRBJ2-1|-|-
TGTGCCAGCACTCCTGAGGGTAATGAGCAGTTCTTC
CASTPEGNEQFF
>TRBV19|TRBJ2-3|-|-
TGTGCCAGTAGTGTCGCGAAGGTGTCAGATACGCAGTATTTT
CASSVAKVSDTQYF
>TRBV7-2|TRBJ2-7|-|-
TGTGCCAGCAGCTCCCCCTGGCCCCGGGACTACGAGCAGTACTTC
CASSSPWPRDYEQYF
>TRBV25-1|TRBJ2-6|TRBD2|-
TGTGCCAGCAGTGAGAGAGGAACTAGCGTTCTCTCTGGGGCCAACGTCCTGACTTTC
CASSERGTSVLSGANVLTF
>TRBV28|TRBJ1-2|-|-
TGTGCCAGCTCTGCGGGGGCCCATAACTATGGCTACACCTTC
CASSAGAHNYGYTF
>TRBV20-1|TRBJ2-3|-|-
TGCAGTGGTGGCACGGGCACAGATACGCAGTATTTT
CSGGTGTDTQYF
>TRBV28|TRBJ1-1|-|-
TGTGCCAGCACCTACTCGGGGGGCCGACCTGAAGCTTTCTTT
CASTYSGGRPEAFF
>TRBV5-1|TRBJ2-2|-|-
TGCGCCAGCTCCGGGACCCAAGCAGCCGGGGAGCTGTTTTTT
CASSGTQAAGELFF
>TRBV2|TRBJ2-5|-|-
TGTGCCAGCAGTGAAGGCGATGGGCAGGGACGAGGGGAGACCCAGTACTTC
CASSEGDGQGRGETQYF
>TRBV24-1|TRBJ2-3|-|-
TGTGCCACCAGTGACCGAGTACTAGCTAGGGGTGGAGATACGCAGTATTTT
CATSDRVLARGGDTQYF
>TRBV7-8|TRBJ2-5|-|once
TGTGCCAGCAGCTTAGGTCGGGGGAAAGAGACCCAGTACTTC
CASSLGRGKETQYF